One sample yielded the 27 T cell receptor beta chains listed below, sequenced in a study of cytomegalovirus exposure and HLA in healthy donors. With 60 Vbeta and 13 Jbeta primers, the PCR was carried out. TCRdb keeps only in-frame clones here, not all; method: immunoSEQ multiplex PCR. Found here are under 200,000 clones, about 80% of them singletons; the top ten hold roughly 4.5%. The sequenced sample consisted of PBMCs. The receptor source for this set is a woman aged 25 to 39 in good health and CMV-seropositive.

About this clone itself: Distinct nucleotide sequences in the sample also encode this CDR3. This rearrangement joins TRBV5-4 to TRBJ1-1; perhaps TRBD1 as D (6 bases). This CDR3 has 15 amino acids. V lost 0 bases to trimming and J lost 0 bases, with 9 bases between them. CDR1 is SGHNT and CDR2 is YYREEE in the germline V gene (reference sequence). CDR3 region: CASSLGGGMNTEAFF. DNA of the CDR3: TGTGCCAGCAGCTTGGGGGGGGGCATGAACACTGAAGCTTTCTTT. Full variable domain (rest looked up from reference TRBV5-4 and TRBJ1-1): ETGVTQSPTHLIKTRGQQVTLRCSSQSGHNTVSWYQQALGQGPQFIFQYYREEENGRGNFPPRFSGLQFPNYSSELNVNALELDDSALYLCASSLGGGMNTEAFFGQGTRLTVV.

V gene TRBV5-4 combines with J gene TRBJ2-5; TRBD2 aligns across 9 bases. Looked up from germline, CDR1 is SGHNT and CDR2 is YYREEE (reference sequence). V was clipped by 2 bases and J by 4 bases; unmatched bases: 9. The CDR3 length is 16 residues. DNA for the CDR3: TGTGCCAGCAGCTTCCCTAGCGGGAAGGGTGGAGAGACCCAGTACTTC. Translation: CASSFPSGKGGETQYF. The complete variable domain, with remaining parts taken from reference TRBV5-4 and TRBJ2-5, reads ETGVTQSPTHLIKTRGQQVTLRCSSQSGHNTVSWYQQALGQGPQFIFQYYREEENGRGNFPPRFSGLQFPNYSSELNVNALELDDSALYLCASSFPSGKGGETQYFGPGTRLLVL.

This clone has a handful of counts. V gene TRBV6-6 combines with J gene TRBJ1-5, with a weak D call TRBD1 (5 bases). Germline V gene sequence: CDR1 MNHNY, CDR2 SVGAGI (reference sequence). Between the trimmed V and J ends, which lost 6 bases and 0 bases, there was a span of 9 bases. The CDR3 length is 14 residues. The CDR3 is CASSREYSNQPQHF. The DNA for the CDR3 is TGTGCCAGCAGCAGGGAATATAGCAATCAGCCCCAGCATTTT.

This chain links TRBV7-6 with TRBJ2-3, with TRBD1 matching over 10 bases. The CDR3 totals 17 residues. Germline assignment: CDR1 SGHVS and CDR2 FNYEAQ. The junction had 12 bases not matched to a gene; V was cut back by 5 bases and J by 4 bases. Here the CDR3 reads CASSPTYDRGQSDTQYF. CDR3 DNA: TGTGCCAGCAGCCCAACCTACGACAGGGGGCAATCAGATACGCAGTATTTT.

Only one count was recorded for this clone. This chain links TRBV5-4 with TRBJ2-5; 11 bases are a match to TRBD2. Trimming removed 0 bases from V and 5 bases from J; junction bases left unmatched: 12. The germline V gene has CDR1 SGHNT and CDR2 YYREEE (reference sequence). The CDR3 has 18 residues. The CDR3 DNA reads as TGTGCCAGCAGCTTGGGGGCTAGCGGGGGGTTTCCCCAGGAGACCCAGTACTTC. It translates to CASSLGASGGFPQETQYF.

The chain is built from TRBV7-9 and TRBJ1-1; D might be TRBD1 (5 bases). Germline V lookup: CDR1 SEHNR, CDR2 FQNEAQ (reference sequence). V lost 1 base and J 0 bases, leaving 21 bases between the germline ends. CDR3 length: 19 residues. The CDR3 spells CASSLGWSRVSFMNTEAFF. The DNA of the CDR3 is TGTGCCAGCAGCTTAGGCTGGAGCAGGGTTAGTTTCATGAACACTGAAGCTTTCTTT.

This chain joins TRBV11-2 and TRBJ2-4, with TRBD1 as a possible D gene (7 bases). V was pared by 6 bases and J by 14 bases, with 23 bases between. This CDR3 comprises 14 residues. CDR1 SGHAT and CDR2 FQNNGV come from the germline V gene. The CDR3 loop reads CASRSTGTRTLEYF. Here the CDR3 DNA reads TGTGCCAGCAGGTCGACAGGGACTCGGACCTTAGAGTACTTC.

J is TRBJ1-2 and V is TRBV4-3; possible D gene TRBD1, 6 bases. Deletions cut 1 base from V and 4 bases from J, with 13 bases between. Germline CDR1 and CDR2: LGHNA and YSLEER. The CDR3 runs to 15 residues. The CDR3 nucleotides are TGCGCCAGCAGCCAAGGTATTACAGGGTCCTATGGCTACACCTTC. This codes for CASSQGITGSYGYTF.

The chain joins TRBV6-5 to TRBJ2-7, with D perhaps matching TRBD2 (5 bases). CDR3 length equals 13 residues. The germline V gene encodes CDR1 MNHEY and CDR2 SVGAGI. Trimming removed 6 bases at V and 3 bases at J, with 12 bases between. The DNA of the CDR3 is TGTGCCAGCAGCAATTCAGACTACTACGAGCAGTACTTC. Translating gives CASSNSDYYEQYF.

A few counts support this clone. J is TRBJ2-7 and V is TRBV27; 8 positions agree with TRBD2. The CDR3 is made up of 13 amino acids. J lost 5 bases, V lost 6 bases, and 6 bases had no gene match. Germline CDR1 reads MNHEY; CDR2 reads SMNVEV (reference sequence). CDR3 sequence (DNA): TGTGCCAGCAGCAGTCTAGCGGGCGACGAGCAGTACTTC. It is translated as CASSSLAGDEQYF.

V and J are TRBV4-1 and TRBJ2-5; 10 nucleotides agree with TRBD2. The CDR3 is made up of 16 amino acids. The ends lost 1 base at V and 5 bases at J; junction bases unmatched: 7. The germline V gene encodes CDR1 MGHRA and CDR2 YSYEKL. CDR3 in amino acids: CASSQASGSLSETQYF. In DNA form, the CDR3 reads TGCGCCAGCAGCCAAGCTAGCGGGAGCCTCTCGGAGACCCAGTACTTC.

J is TRBJ1-2 and V is TRBV2; weak D call: TRBD1 (6 bases). Germline-derived CDR1 and CDR2 are SNHLY and FYNNEI. The CDR3 extends over 12 amino acids. Between the trimmed V and J ends, which lost 2 bases and 6 bases, there was a span of 7 bases. CDR3: CASSETGNGYTF. The CDR3 region has the DNA TGTGCCAGCAGTGAAACAGGGAATGGCTACACCTTC.

This sequence joins TRBV7-2 and TRBJ1-2; D is unresolved. Germline-derived CDR1 and CDR2 are SGHTA and FQGNSA. The CDR3 extends over 13 amino acids. Trimming left V 5 bases short and J 2 bases short, with 9 bases between. The chain's CDR3 is CASSVGANYGYTF. As DNA, the CDR3 is TGTGCCAGCAGCGTAGGAGCAAACTATGGCTACACCTTC. The full variable domain, in which reference TRBV7-2 and TRBJ1-2 provide the parts outside the CDR3, is GAGVSQSPSNKVTEKGKDVELRCDPISGHTALYWYRQSLGQGLEFLIYFQGNSAPDKSGLPSDRFSAERTGGSVSTLTIQRTQQEDSAVYLCASSVGANYGYTFGSGTRLTVV.

This chain joins TRBV15 and TRBJ1-5; maybe TRBD1 (6 bases). The CDR3 length is 15 residues. The germline V gene has CDR1 LNHNV and CDR2 YYDKDF (reference sequence). V was clipped by 4 bases and J by 4 bases, with 14 bases between them. CDR3 DNA: TGTGCCACCAGCACTCGGACAGTTACTAATCAGCCCCAGCATTTT. Encoded protein: CATSTRTVTNQPQHF.

The gene calls are TRBV11-3 and TRBJ2-7; 10 bases fit TRBD1. This CDR3 has 16 amino acids. V shed 5 bases and J 4 bases; nucleotides not matched to a gene: 11. Germline V gene sequence: CDR1 SGHNT, CDR2 YENEEA. The DNA for the CDR3 is TGTGCCAGCAGCGCCGGACAGGGGGAAGGGAATTACGAGCAGTACTTC. It yields the protein CASSAGQGEGNYEQYF.

V and J are TRBV7-9 and TRBJ2-1; D not certain. With 5 bases removed from V and 4 bases from J, the gap between germline ends came to 6 bases. The CDR3 covers 12 residues. Germline CDR1 and CDR2: SEHNR and FQNEAQ (reference sequence). CDR3 loop: CASSPLYNEQFF. DNA for the CDR3: TGTGCCAGCAGCCCTTTGTACAATGAGCAGTTCTTC.

CDR3 loop: CASSFGTDGGTQYF. CDR3 bases: TGCGCCAGCAGCTTTGGGACGGATGGAGGGACGCAGTATTTT. V gene TRBV5-1 combines with J gene TRBJ2-3, with D tentatively TRBD2 (6 bases). Trimming shortened V by 2 bases and J by 9 bases, and 16 bases separated the two germline ends. Per germline, CDR1 SGHRS and CDR2 YFSETQ. The CDR3 loop spans 14 amino acids.

The genes are TRBV15 and TRBJ1-4; TRBD1 aligns across 7 bases. Germline lookup yields CDR1 LNHNV and CDR2 YYDKDF (reference sequence). The CDR3 is made up of 17 amino acids. Losses at the gene ends were 4 bases for V and 2 bases for J; bases not matched to a gene: 10. The chain's CDR3 is CATSKDRDSRTNEKLFF. CDR3 DNA sequence: TGTGCCACCAGCAAAGACAGGGATAGTCGTACTAATGAAAAACTGTTTTTT.

This clone was picked up a small number of times. The rearrangement joins TRBV6-6 to TRBJ1-2; TRBD1 matches at 7 bases. After removal of 3 bases from V and 6 bases from J, the junction contained 7 bases not matched to a gene. The CDR3 is made up of 14 amino acids. From germline, CDR1 is MNHNY and CDR2 SVGAGI (reference sequence). The CDR3 here is CASSYPGQRNGYTF. CDR3 DNA sequence: TGTGCCAGCAGTTATCCGGGACAGCGAAATGGCTACACCTTC.

V and J are TRBV4-1 and TRBJ2-1, with 11 bases identical to TRBD2. The germline gives CDR1 MGHRA, CDR2 YSYEKL. With V trimmed by 6 bases and J by 5 bases, 6 bases remained unmatched. The CDR3 runs to 15 residues. The CDR3 reads CASRRTSGSNNEQFF. The CDR3 DNA is TGCGCCAGCAGACGAACTAGCGGGAGTAACAATGAGCAGTTCTTC.

The chain couples TRBV19 to TRBJ1-2, with D perhaps TRBD1 (5 bases). The CDR3 loop spans 15 amino acids. The germline V and J ends were trimmed by 7 bases and 2 bases, with 17 bases remaining between them. CDR1 is LNHDA, CDR2 SQIVND, per germline (reference sequence). Written as DNA, the CDR3 is TGTGCCAGTATGGAGGAGGGGCCCTTAAACTATGGCTACACCTTC. Translated, it gives CASMEEGPLNYGYTF.

This clone appeared once. The chain uses TRBV10-2 and TRBJ2-1; 8 bases line up with TRBD1. The junction had 8 bases not matched to a gene; V was cut back by 7 bases and J by 3 bases. The germline gives CDR1 WSHSY, CDR2 SAAADI. The CDR3 runs to 15 residues. The CDR3 DNA follows: TGCGCCAGCACCCCAGGACAGGGACACTACAATGAGCAGTTCTTC. Translation gives CASTPGQGHYNEQFF.

This clone was recorded only once. V gene TRBV15 combines with J gene TRBJ2-1; TRBD2 agrees at 8 bases. This CDR3 spans 16 amino acids. V dropped 4 bases and J dropped 8; count of bases not matched to a gene: 13. Per germline, CDR1 LNHNV and CDR2 YYDKDF (reference sequence). As DNA, the CDR3 is TGTGCCACCAGCATAAAAGCGGGAGCGCTCGTTGATGAGCAGTTCTTC. This encodes CATSIKAGALVDEQFF.

The chain has TRBV7-9 and TRBJ1-1; 8 bases fit TRBD1. The junction had 4 bases not matched to a gene; V was cut back by 5 bases and J by 5 bases. This CDR3 comprises 13 residues. In germline, CDR1 is SEHNR, CDR2 FQNEAQ (reference sequence). CDR3 sequence: CASSRTGRTEAFF. CDR3 in DNA: TGTGCCAGCAGCCGGACAGGGCGGACTGAAGCTTTCTTT.

This clone was picked up a small number of times. The chain combines TRBV6-1 with TRBJ1-5, with D tentatively TRBD1 (5 bases). V was pared by 8 bases and J by 5 bases, with 13 bases between. The germline CDR1 and CDR2 sequences are MNHNS and SASEGT. The CDR3 totals 13 residues. CDR3 in amino acids: CASGLEGDQPQHF. The CDR3 nucleotides read TGTGCCAGCGGACTAGAAGGGGATCAGCCCCAGCATTTT.

The V and J genes are TRBV27 and TRBJ2-1; 9 positions match TRBD2. CDR3 size: 15 residues. Trimming at V came to 2 bases and at J to 3 bases, leaving 2 bases not matched to a gene. Germline V gene data show CDR1 as MNHEY and CDR2 as SMNVEV (reference sequence). The CDR3 nucleotides read TGTGCCAGCAGTTTAAGCGGGGGGAACTACAATGAGCAGTTCTTC. Translation: CASSLSGGNYNEQFF.

V and J are TRBV27 and TRBJ1-5, with TRBD1 as a possible D gene (6 bases). Trimming took off 6 bases at V and 4 bases at J, with 13 bases between the two ends. Germline CDR1 and CDR2: MNHEY and SMNVEV (reference sequence). The CDR3 has 14 amino acids. CDR3 DNA: TGTGCCAGCAGGGCGGACAGATTAAATCAGCCCCAGCATTTT. This translates into CASRADRLNQPQHF.